Shown below are 17 T cell receptor beta chains from a single sample sequenced in a study of T cell responses to AZD1222 COVID-19 vaccine. Generated by immunoSEQ multiplex PCR, the TCRdb table keeps only in-frame clones and is missing some. The sample has around 87,000 clones, around 90% seen once. Specimen: peripheral blood, collected on day 0 of AZD1222 vaccination. Receptors were obtained from an adult in good health.

The chain joins TRBV5-8 to TRBJ1-1; D is possibly TRBD1 (6 bases). V dropped 2 bases and J dropped 0 bases, with 8 bases sitting between them. Germline V CDR1 and CDR2: SGHTS, YDEGEE. The CDR3 runs to 14 residues. In DNA, the CDR3 is TGTGCCAGCAGCTTAAGACAGGTGAACACTGAAGCTTTCTTT. As protein: CASSLRQVNTEAFF. The full variable domain, completed using reference TRBV5-8 and TRBJ1-1, is EAGVTQSPTHLIKTRGQQATLRCSPISGHTSVYWYQQALGLGLQFLLWYDEGEERNRGNFPPRFSGRQFPNYSSELNVNALELEDSALYLCASSLRQVNTEAFFGQGTRLTVV.

This clone was detected only a few times. The genes are TRBV5-4 and TRBJ2-7, with a weak D call TRBD1 (5 bases). Trimming cost V 4 bases and J 0 bases, with 11 bases left between them. CDR3 length: 14 amino acids. CDR1 and CDR2 from the germline V gene are SGHNT and YYREEE (reference sequence). This CDR3 is CASSTDSSSYEQYF. CDR3 DNA: TGTGCCAGCAGCACCGACAGTAGCTCCTACGAGCAGTACTTC.

The J gene is TRBJ2-1, the V gene TRBV5-1; TRBD2 matches at 8 bases. V was pared by 7 bases and J by 1 base, with 10 bases of the junction left unmatched. The CDR3 spans 16 residues. The germline V gene has CDR1 SGHRS and CDR2 YFSETQ. In nucleotides, the CDR3 is TGCGCCAGCGCCAAATCCGCGGGGGGTTCCTACAATGAGCAGTTCTTC. Translating it yields CASAKSAGGSYNEQFF.

This chain connects TRBV2 to TRBJ1-6; D ambiguous. From germline, CDR1 is SNHLY and CDR2 FYNNEI. The CDR3 is 17 residues long. V shed 4 bases and J shed 0 bases, with 13 bases lying between them. The CDR3 loop reads CASSVRQPDSYNSPLHF. The CDR3 DNA sequence: TGTGCCAGCAGTGTTCGGCAGCCCGACTCCTATAATTCACCCCTCCACTTT.

The chain carries TRBV9 and TRBJ2-5, with 8 positions matching TRBD1. There are 14 residues in the CDR3. Germline loops: CDR1 SGDLS, CDR2 YYNGEE. Germline trimming cut 0 bases from V and 5 bases from J; bases unmatched to any gene: 3. CDR3 residues: CASSVAGGGETQYF. The DNA for the CDR3 is TGTGCCAGCAGCGTAGCAGGGGGCGGGGAGACCCAGTACTTC.

The chain combines TRBV7-9 with TRBJ1-1; tentatively, D is TRBD1 (5 bases). CDR1 is SEHNR, CDR2 FQNEAQ, per germline (reference sequence). The length of the CDR3 is 13 residues. V was shortened by 6 bases and J by 0 bases, with 8 bases between the two germline ends. The chain's CDR3 is CASSSGLNTEAFF. CDR3 sequence (DNA): TGTGCCAGCAGTTCGGGACTGAACACTGAAGCTTTCTTT.

This clone came up a few times. This chain connects TRBV18 to TRBJ1-2; unclear D gene. Germline V gene lookup returns CDR1 KGHSH and CDR2 LQKENI. Trimming cost V 2 bases and J 3 bases, with 7 bases left between them. The CDR3 length is 13 residues. CDR3 sequence reads: CASSPGIDYGYTF. CDR3 nucleotide sequence: TGTGCCAGCTCACCAGGGATCGACTATGGCTACACCTTC.

The chain links TRBV9 to TRBJ2-2, with D possibly matching TRBD2 (5 bases). V dropped 4 bases and J dropped 1 base, with 14 bases sitting between them. The germline CDR1 and CDR2 sequences are SGDLS and YYNGEE. This CDR3 has 16 amino acids. For the CDR3, the DNA is TGTGCCAGCAGCCCCCGCGGAGGAGGGAACACCGGGGAGCTGTTTTTT. This sequence encodes CASSPRGGGNTGELFF.

The chain couples TRBV5-1 to TRBJ2-7, with 7 bases that match TRBD1. After removal of 4 bases from V and 2 bases from J, the junction contained 9 bases not matched to a gene. CDR3 length: 15 amino acids. Germline-derived CDR1 and CDR2 are SGHRS and YFSETQ. CDR3 nucleotide sequence: TGCGCCAGCAGCAGTTACCCACAGGGGACCTACGAGCAGTACTTC. Protein sequence: CASSSYPQGTYEQYF.

The chain carries TRBV5-8 and TRBJ1-2, with TRBD1 matching 11 bases. Unmatched junction bases numbered 7, after V lost 3 bases and J lost 3 bases. CDR3 length equals 16 residues. The V gene's germline CDR1 is SGHTS and CDR2 YDEGEE. The CDR3 here is CASSWTGGARDYGYTF. The CDR3 DNA follows: TGTGCCAGCAGCTGGACAGGGGGCGCGCGGGACTATGGCTACACCTTC. The full variable domain, its missing parts supplied by reference TRBV5-8 and TRBJ1-2, is EAGVTQSPTHLIKTRGQQATLRCSPISGHTSVYWYQQALGLGLQFLLWYDEGEERNRGNFPPRFSGRQFPNYSSELNVNALELEDSALYLCASSWTGGARDYGYTFGSGTRLTVV.

This chain connects TRBV28 to TRBJ2-5, with 10 positions matching TRBD2. The trim removed 2 bases at V and 2 bases at J, leaving 8 bases unmatched. The CDR3 totals 17 residues. Germline loops: CDR1 MDHEN, CDR2 SYDVKM. The CDR3 DNA sequence: TGTGCCAGCAGTTTACTTAGCGGGGGGCTTTTTCAAGAGACCCAGTACTTC. Residues: CASSLLSGGLFQETQYF.

The chain uses TRBV6-5 and TRBJ2-1; 8 nucleotides match TRBD2. Germline assignment: CDR1 MNHEY and CDR2 SVGAGI. V dropped 2 bases and J dropped 7; count of bases not matched to a gene: 4. This CDR3 has 14 residues. CDR3 DNA: TGTGCCAGCAGTTACACGGGGGGGCTGAATGAGCAGTTCTTC. It yields the protein CASSYTGGLNEQFF.

This clone was recorded once. This rearrangement joins TRBV14 to TRBJ2-7; 8 positions match TRBD1. Per the germline V gene, CDR1 is SGHDN and CDR2 is FVKESK. This CDR3 is built from 15 residues. V was clipped by 0 bases and J by 3 bases; unmatched bases: 4. CDR3 in amino acids: CASSQESGGYYEQYF. The CDR3 region has the DNA TGTGCCAGCAGCCAAGAATCAGGGGGCTACTACGAGCAGTACTTC.

The gene calls are TRBV6-6 and TRBJ1-1, with 8 bases aligning to TRBD1. Trimming cost V 5 bases and J 4 bases; bases outside gene matches: 3. The CDR3 extends over 13 amino acids. Germline V gene data show CDR1 as MNHNY and CDR2 as SVGAGI (reference sequence). CDR3 DNA sequence: TGTGCCAGCAGTAACAGGGGGAGCACTGAAGCTTTCTTT. Translated, it gives CASSNRGSTEAFF.

The chain links TRBV6-1 to TRBJ1-2; D call uncertain. The germline CDR1 and CDR2 sequences are MNHNS and SASEGT. The CDR3 is made up of 13 amino acids. V dropped 1 base and J dropped 4 bases, with 7 bases sitting between them. The CDR3 sequence: CASSEEGIYGYTF. The CDR3 nucleotides read TGTGCCAGCAGTGAAGAAGGGATCTATGGCTACACCTTC.

The rearrangement links TRBV4-3 to TRBJ2-1, with 14 bases fitting TRBD2. The CDR3 contains 19 residues. Losses at the gene ends were 0 bases for V and 2 bases for J; bases not matched to a gene: 6. CDR1 is LGHNA and CDR2 is YSLEER in the germline V gene. The CDR3 loop is CASSQDGGLAGAPYNEQFF. DNA of the CDR3: TGCGCCAGCAGCCAAGATGGGGGACTAGCGGGGGCCCCCTACAATGAGCAGTTCTTC.

The rearrangement joins TRBV20-1 to TRBJ2-1; TRBD1 aligns across 10 bases. The CDR3 runs 14 residues. V gave up 3 bases and J gave up 7 bases; unmatched junction bases: 6. Germline CDR1 reads DFQATT; CDR2 reads SNEGSKA (reference sequence). The CDR3 reads CSASGGQGRNEQFF. The CDR3 DNA sequence: TGCAGTGCTAGTGGGGGACAGGGGAGGAATGAGCAGTTCTTC.